The 2 T cell receptor beta chains listed next were all sequenced from one sample in a study of Ad26.COV2.S vaccination and SARS-CoV-2 variants. Assay: immunoSEQ multiplex PCR; the TCRdb copy retains only in-frame clones and omits some. Of under 150,000 clones listed, more than 80% are singletons. The material was peripheral blood, obtained after recovery from COVID-19. Receptors were obtained from a human donor who had recovered from COVID-19.

The chain employs TRBV7-2 and TRBJ2-3; D might be TRBD2 (5 bases). The V end was cut by 7 bases, the J end by 0 bases, with 14 bases between. The germline V gene encodes CDR1 SGHTA and CDR2 FQGNSA. The CDR3 length is 15 residues. The CDR3 DNA is TGTGCCAGCACTCTTACGACTACTAGCACAGATACGCAGTATTTT. This translates into CASTLTTTSTDTQYF.

V usage is TRBV20-1 and J usage is TRBJ2-5; D unclear. Trimming left V 7 bases short and J 3 bases short, with 3 bases between. Germline V gene data show CDR1 as DFQATT and CDR2 as SNEGSKA (reference sequence). This CDR3 is built from 9 residues. CDR3 nucleotide sequence: TGCAGTGTAGAAGAGACCCAGTACTTC. It is translated as CSVEETQYF.